This T cell receptor beta chain was sequenced for a study of vaccination effects on CD4 cells after COVID-19 (dated by TCRdb to between 2020 and 2023). Turning to the overall study: Post-vaccine samples across the study were collected a median of 72 days after the second dose, with a range of 14 to 241. The study compared SARS-CoV-2 spike-specific CD4+ TCR repertoires before and after mRNA vaccination in COVID-19 convalescent patients and infection-naive vaccine recipients. A total of more than 8 COVID-19 convalescent patients and a handful of SARS-CoV-2-naive healthy vaccine recipients were included in the full study. In the study, cultures from other donors were sequenced using the Oncomine TCR Beta short-read assay on an Illumina iSeq 100.

At the junction V is shortened by 9 bases and J by 3 bases; bases outside the gene matches: 5. Inclusive of the bounding cysteine and phenylalanine, the CDR3 is 13 residues long. The DNA shown is the 39-base CDR3, in frame from base 1. Regarding this clone: What antigen it recognizes has not been identified. There are no base qualities to consult, and no much larger clone falls within one base.

Overall study outcomes, separate from this receptor: Limitations of the study were the small number of convalescent patients and the absence of early post-infection timepoints. Among healthy vaccine recipients, nearly all vaccine-induced clones were SARS-CoV-2 mono-reactive, and only 1 of 255 was cross-reactive with common cold coronaviruses. Clones induced by infection and clones induced by vaccination both contracted markedly at late timepoints after vaccination, which fits with T cell responses waning over time.

In the ViraFEST assay, PBMC were stimulated with viral peptide pools, and antigen-specific CD4+ T cell clonotypes were then identified by expansion using TCR sequencing. After around 11 days of culture, CD4+ T cells were isolated with the EasySep CD4+ T cell isolation kit. Each participant received two doses of an mRNA SARS-CoV-2 vaccine, either BNT162b2 or mRNA-1273. The absence of prior SARS-CoV-2 infection in healthy vaccine recipients was confirmed by negative nucleocapsid antibodies before and after vaccination. Two million PBMC per well were cultured with 10 ug/ml peptides in IMDM containing roughly 5% human AB serum, approximately 9.1 IU/ml IL-2 and gentamicin. Half of the culture medium was replaced with fresh IL-2-containing medium on days 3 and 7. Unless noted otherwise, every peptide stimulation condition was cultured in triplicate wells. PBMC were separated from whole blood using Ficoll-Paque Plus gradient centrifugation and were then either cryopreserved at -140C or used fresh. The spike proteins of SARS-CoV-2 and of the common cold coronaviruses HCoV-NL63, HCoV-OC43 and HCoV-229E were spanned by overlapping peptide pools. The QIAamp micro DNA kit was used to extract genomic DNA from the cultured CD4+ T cells.

The library was built by means of the immunoSEQ multiplex PCR assay. TCR beta CDR3 sequencing was performed on DNA from the cultured, isolated CD4+ T cells. Under the source paper's analysis protocol: Non-productive TCR sequences were removed, reads were trimmed to the CDR3 region, and CDR3s of at least 7 amino acids were retained. Antigen-specific clonotypes were identified with the MANAFEST web app by comparing expansion in peptide wells against reference cultures. Positive clones required FDR<0.05 expansion versus reference and all other wells, odds ratio above 5, and frequency above 0.1% in two replicate wells. Clonotypes significantly expanded in SARS-CoV-2 spike wells and in at least one common cold coronavirus spike condition were defined as cross-reactive. CDR3 similarity was assessed by Levenshtein distance using the stringdist R package, and unrooted trees were constructed with ape in R 3.6.1. TCRdb holds this immuneACCESS table with in-frame rearrangements only. Some clones are missing; in checked studies, unresolved V genes explain under half, and the rest has no known cause. D and trimming were read from the DNA, whereas the V and J calls and clone size are those reported in that table. The sample table contains some 34,000 clones; only one count was recorded for almost 85% of them. The ten largest clones represent around 1.5% of the sample.

This clonotype was sampled from a human donor who received a COVID-19 vaccine. Some clones in this sample may be carry-over from other donors' samples. The rearranged segments are TRBV12-3 or TRBV12-4 and TRBJ2-3; 8 bases in the middle match TRBD1. The material sequenced was CD4+ T cells from PBMCs cultured with HCoV-NL63 spike peptides, taken after COVID-19 vaccination. Explained via the paper, the cell subset or site label denotes: HCoV-NL63 spike overlapping peptide pool stimulation. CDR3 sequence: CASHRGWTDTQYF. The DNA sequence follows: TGTGCCAGTCACAGGGGGTGGACAGATACGCAGTATTTT.